What follows are 15 T cell receptor beta chains derived from one specimen sequenced in a study of blood T cell repertoires in COVID-19. TCRdb's copy holds only in-frame clones and misses some; the assay was immunoSEQ multiplex PCR. Counted here are 140,000 or so clones, about four fifths occurring once; the ten biggest clones make up 3%. The material sequenced was peripheral blood. The receptors shown here come from a woman older than 75 with acute or convalescent COVID-19.

The J gene is TRBJ2-2, the V gene TRBV7-9, with D possibly matching TRBD2 (6 bases). Trimming removed 6 bases at V and 2 bases at J, with 13 bases between. CDR1 is SEHNR, CDR2 FQNEAQ, per germline (reference sequence). This CDR3 comprises 15 residues. DNA for the CDR3: TGTGCCAGCAGTCGCGGGGCGCCTAACACCGGGGAGCTGTTTTTT. As protein: CASSRGAPNTGELFF.

V is TRBV7-9 and J is TRBJ2-5; D gene ambiguous. CDR3 length: 13 residues. The germline V gene has CDR1 SEHNR and CDR2 FQNEAQ (reference sequence). V was trimmed by 5 bases and J by 5 bases, leaving 12 bases between them. The CDR3 reads CASSPSRSETQYF. DNA of the CDR3: TGTGCCAGCAGCCCCTCGCGGTCGGAGACCCAGTACTTC.

The chain joins TRBV6-5 to TRBJ2-1; possibly TRBD1 for D (5 bases). This CDR3 has 15 residues. Trimming shortened V by 7 bases and J by 8 bases, and 21 bases separated the two germline ends. From germline, CDR1 is MNHEY and CDR2 SVGAGI. The CDR3 loop reads CASTLTFSQVDEQFF. CDR3 DNA sequence: TGTGCCAGCACCCTAACTTTTTCACAGGTGGATGAGCAGTTCTTC.

The chain is built from TRBV2 and TRBJ1-5; no clear D. The CDR3 loop spans 13 amino acids. CDR1 and CDR2 from the germline V gene are SNHLY and FYNNEI. V dropped 7 bases and J dropped 5 bases, with 12 bases sitting between them. CDR3 DNA sequence: TGTGCCAGCACCCAACAGAGCCATCAGCCCCAGCATTTT. It yields the protein CASTQQSHQPQHF. Complete variable domain (other parts from reference TRBV2 and TRBJ1-5): EPEVTQTPSHQVTQMGQEVILRCVPISNHLYFYWYRQILGQKVEFLVSFYNNEISEKSEIFDDQFSVERPDGSNFTLKIRSTKLEDSAMYFCASTQQSHQPQHFGDGTRLSIL.

V is TRBV5-6 and J is TRBJ1-6; 8 bases are a match to TRBD1. After removal of 5 bases from V and 8 bases from J, the junction contained 9 bases not matched to a gene. The CDR3 sequence is 15 residues long. Looked up from germline, CDR1 is SGHDT and CDR2 is YYEEEE. The CDR3 reads CASSPRTGSDSPLHF. CDR3 in DNA: TGTGCCAGCAGTCCCCGGACAGGGAGTGATTCACCCCTCCACTTT.

The rearrangement links TRBV27 to TRBJ1-2; possible D gene TRBD1, 6 bases. Germline V CDR1 and CDR2: MNHEY, SMNVEV (reference sequence). The V gene lost 3 bases and the J gene lost 2 bases, with 7 bases spanning the gap. CDR3 length: 13 amino acids. DNA of the CDR3: TGTGCCAGCAGTTTTACAGGGAACTATGGCTACACCTTC. Its translation is CASSFTGNYGYTF.

This clone was seen only a few times. The chain combines TRBV19 with TRBJ2-2; 7 bases line up with TRBD2. Germline CDR1 LNHDA, CDR2 SQIVND (reference sequence). This CDR3 spans 18 amino acids. V lost 8 bases, J lost 5 bases, and 20 bases stayed unmatched. CDR3 region: CASQNPREAKLVTGELFF. The DNA for the CDR3 is TGTGCCAGTCAGAACCCCCGGGAGGCGAAATTAGTAACCGGGGAGCTGTTTTTT. The full variable domain, in which reference TRBV19 and TRBJ2-2 provide the parts outside the CDR3, is DGGITQSPKYLFRKEGQNVTLSCEQNLNHDAMYWYRQDPGQGLRLIYYSQIVNDFQKGDIAEGYSVSREKKESFPLTVTSAQKNPTAFYLCASQNPREAKLVTGELFFGEGSRLTVL.

This chain links TRBV28 with TRBJ2-7, with D unresolved. This CDR3 has 13 residues. The germline CDR1 and CDR2 sequences are MDHEN and SYDVKM. V was pared by 6 bases and J by 1 base, with 10 bases between. DNA of the CDR3: TGTGCCAGCAGCCAGAGGTATTCCTACGAGCAGTACTTC. It translates to CASSQRYSYEQYF.

This clone was counted between two and nine times. V and J are TRBV11-1 and TRBJ1-5, with D unclear. The CDR3 has 13 amino acids. The germline gives CDR1 SGHAT, CDR2 FQDESV (reference sequence). Trimming shortened V by 1 base and J by 7 bases, and 8 bases separated the two germline ends. CDR3 nucleotides: TGTGCCAGCAGCTTAGAGGCACAGCAGCCCCAGCATTTT. Encoded protein: CASSLEAQQPQHF.

The chain employs TRBV6-2 or TRBV6-3 and TRBJ2-1, with 9 bases that match TRBD1. This CDR3 is built from 16 residues. V was clipped by 4 bases and J by 7 bases; unmatched bases: 11. Germline values: CDR1 MNHEY, CDR2 SVGEGT. The CDR3: CASSSDRGGSGNEQFF. The CDR3 DNA reads TGTGCCAGCAGTTCGGACAGGGGAGGTTCGGGGAATGAGCAGTTCTTC.

V and J are TRBV5-1 and TRBJ2-1; perhaps TRBD1 as D (6 bases). Germline loops: CDR1 SGHRS, CDR2 YFSETQ. This CDR3 has 15 amino acids. Deletions cut 1 base from V and 7 bases from J, with 15 bases between. DNA of the CDR3: TGCGCCAGCAGCTTGCAGGGGACAAAGGGTAATGAGCAGTTCTTC. It encodes CASSLQGTKGNEQFF.

This chain connects TRBV27 to TRBJ1-1, with TRBD1 as a possible D gene (5 bases). The V end lost 6 bases, the J end lost 5 bases, and 19 bases lay between the germline ends. The CDR3 is 15 amino acids. Germline V gene lookup returns CDR1 MNHEY and CDR2 SMNVEV (reference sequence). CDR3 protein: CASSNRWGVGTEAFF. The CDR3 DNA follows: TGTGCCAGCAGCAATCGGTGGGGGGTAGGAACTGAAGCTTTCTTT.

This rearrangement joins TRBV7-3 to TRBJ2-3; 7 bases fit TRBD2. The V segment lost 6 bases and the J segment 0 bases; nucleotides outside the gene matches: 9. The V gene's germline CDR1 is SGHTA and CDR2 FQGTGA. The CDR3 loop spans 16 amino acids. The CDR3, as DNA: TGTGCCAGCAGTTTTTATCTTAGCGGGAGCACAGATACGCAGTATTTT. Translation: CASSFYLSGSTDTQYF.

The chain uses TRBV10-3 and TRBJ1-2; 8 bases are a match to TRBD1. Germline lookup yields CDR1 ENHRY and CDR2 SYGVKD. The CDR3 runs to 13 residues. V gave up 7 bases and J gave up 2 bases; unmatched junction bases: 3. The CDR3 sequence: CAITWTGNYGYTF. CDR3 bases: TGTGCCATCACCTGGACAGGGAACTATGGCTACACCTTC.

The V call is TRBV14, the J call TRBJ1-6, with unresolved D. The CDR3 is made up of 14 amino acids. The V end was cut by 0 bases, the J end by 9 bases, with 9 bases between. Germline V gives CDR1 SGHDN, CDR2 FVKESK. CDR3: CASSQEEYGSPLHF. In nucleotides, the CDR3 is TGTGCCAGCAGCCAAGAAGAGTATGGTTCACCCCTCCACTTT.